This T cell receptor beta chain was sequenced for a study of T cell responses to AZD1222 COVID-19 vaccine. The V end lost 1 base, the J end lost 7 bases, and 14 bases lay between the germline ends. Germline V lookup: CDR1 LGHNT, CDR2 FRNRAP. The length of the CDR3 is 15 residues. Method: immunoSEQ multiplex PCR; TCRdb's copy keeps in-frame clones and lacks some. The sample yields about 76,000 clones, around nine tenths seen once. Study-level results: Seropositive AZD1222 recipients at baseline numbered only five or six. Spike-specific TCR breadth and depth rose after two AZD1222 doses. Unmutated variant regions reportedly attract nearly half of all spike-specific TCRs. Donors were chiefly white British, with a greater number of females, and clonal diversity was perhaps underestimated.

This clone came up once. What it binds is not known. Sample: peripheral blood, taken on day 0 of AZD1222 vaccination. V usage is TRBV12-5 and J usage is TRBJ1-5; D perhaps matches TRBD1 (6 bases). The clonotype originates from an adult in good health. The CDR3 DNA reads TGTGCTAGTGGTTTGGGAACAGGGTTAGGGCAGCCCCAGCATTTT. It is translated as CASGLGTGLGQPQHF.